The 6 T cell receptor beta chains below were found in one sample sequenced in a study of T cell repertoires in cytomegalovirus infection. MiXCR, applied by TCRdb to the reads, yields one record per CDR3 protein. This sample has around 280,000 distinct CDR3 sequences, with around 10% found just once. The sample was PBMCs. Receptors were obtained from a human donor in good health (CMV status not recorded). Some clones in this sample may be carry-over from other donors' samples.

This clonotype showed up many times. J is TRBJ2-1 and V is TRBV7-2, with D possibly matching TRBD2 (7 bases). CDR3 length: 15 amino acids. V gave up 5 bases and J gave up 0 bases, with 11 bases separating them. Germline V lookup: CDR1 SGHTA, CDR2 FQGNSA. DNA of the CDR3: TGTGCCAGCAGCCCGCGGGGGCCCTCCTACAATGAGCAGTTCTTC. This encodes CASSPRGPSYNEQFF.

This chain uses TRBV29-1 with TRBJ1-2; D might be TRBD1 (5 bases). Between the trimmed V and J ends, which lost 6 bases and 4 bases, there was a span of 24 bases. There are 16 residues in the CDR3. Germline CDR1 SQVTM, CDR2 ANQGSEA. DNA for the CDR3: TGCAGCGTCCCTGCCCCGGGACCCTCGGAGGCCTATGGCTACACCTTC. It is translated as CSVPAPGPSEAYGYTF.

This clonotype has ten or more counts. The V and J genes are TRBV12-3 or TRBV12-4 and TRBJ1-1; a possible D gene is TRBD1 (5 bases). There are 16 residues in the CDR3. V shed 5 bases and J shed 0 bases, with 16 bases lying between them. The CDR3 coding sequence is TGTGCCAGCAGTCAGGATTCGGGGCATATGAACACTGAAGCTTTCTTT. It codes for CASSQDSGHMNTEAFF.

This clonotype occurred many times. The chain joins TRBV12-3 or TRBV12-4 to TRBJ1-1, with D unclear. V lost 5 bases and J 8 bases, leaving 24 bases between the germline ends. This CDR3 comprises 16 residues. CDR3 sequence: CASSGSSRIASHEAFF. DNA of the CDR3: TGTGCCAGCAGTGGATCATCCAGGATCGCTTCTCACGAAGCTTTCTTT.

This clonotype has at least ten counts. V gene TRBV4-3 combines with J gene TRBJ1-1; D may be TRBD1 (6 bases). The CDR3 loop spans 14 amino acids. Per germline, CDR1 LGHNA and CDR2 YSLEER. V gave up 0 bases and J gave up 10 bases, with 15 bases separating them. The CDR3 reads CASSQDYQGRVAFF. For the CDR3, the DNA is TGCGCCAGCAGCCAAGATTACCAGGGGAGGGTAGCTTTCTTT.

This clonotype was detected only a few times. The CDR3 sequence: CASSSRGTGARTDTQYF. In DNA, the CDR3 is TGTGCCAGCAGCTCACGGGGTACCGGGGCTCGCACAGATACGCAGTATTTT. The chain links TRBV7-8 to TRBJ2-3; D may be TRBD1 or TRBD2 (5 bases each). Germline CDR1 SGHVS, CDR2 FQNEAQ. Trimming removed 4 bases from V and 1 base from J, with 18 bases in between. CDR3 length equals 17 residues.